This entry features one TCR beta chain sequence. Its target is not known. Profiled with immunoSEQ multiplex PCR; TCRdb holds only in-frame clones, not every one. This table has about 100,000 clones, over 80% appearing once. This specimen comes from a study of graft-versus-host responses after intestinal transplantation. Across the study: Tacrolimus and steroids were given for two to four years to all recipients after anti-thymocyte globulin induction. General observations from the study: Allografts of patients with graft-donor T cell macrochimerism showed high graft-versus-host to host-versus-graft clone ratios. Some GvH clones were seen earlier in gut or blood, suggesting intestinal origin.

There are 19 residues in the CDR3. This receptor was taken from a human donor who was the organ donor for an intestinal transplant. Sequences were derived from unstimulated CD4+ T cells sorted from spleen or lymph node cells, sampled before transplant. The J gene is TRBJ2-2, the V gene TRBV21-1; the table's D call, TRBD1, was not checked against the DNA. TRBV21-1 is labeled a pseudogene. CDR3 amino acids: CASSSPSGTGNGHTGELFF. CDR3 coding DNA: TGTGCCAGCAGCAGCCCTTCCGGGACAGGTAACGGACACACCGGGGAGCTGTTTTTT.